This TCR beta chain stems from a study of blood T cell repertoires in COVID-19 (TCRdb year 2020). The study in broad terms: Samples covering the acute and convalescent phases of COVID-19 were provided by collaborators in the United States, Italy and Spain. The material from the prospective study consisted of cDNA or gDNA derived from T cells, B-cell-depleted T cells, or PBMCs. Subjects who had been exposed to COVID-19, were actively infected with it, or had recovered from it provided the deeply sampled blood TCRbeta repertoires that made up the dataset. The repertoires were released in a freely available public database intended as a resource for research on the immune response to SARS-CoV-2. The samples were drawn from the first 160 participants of the ongoing ImmuneRACE study and from 950 to 1,500 subjects provided by 6 global collaborators. A de-identified subject ID, COVID-19 status, age in years and sex were almost always included in the sample metadata. Where available, HLA class I and class II types were taken from metadata supplied by the sample provider and were not determined by assay-based typing. The full study reports these points: How much clinical and demographic metadata was included differed by source and by participant, and the metadata was provided uncurated.

Whole blood was collected in K2EDTA tubes by collaborating institutions according to the institutions' own protocols. For TCRbeta analysis, collaborator samples were shipped as frozen whole blood, as isolated PBMCs, or as DNA extracted from either sample type. A remark on this clone: There is no known antigen for this receptor. Nothing much larger sits one base from this clone, and base qualities are not available.

TCRbeta CDR3 regions were amplified from genomic DNA by means of the immunoSEQ Assay, a bias-controlled multiplex PCR. The study's processing was this. The number of nucleated cells in each sample was estimated by amplification of reference gene primers within the assay. Sequence reads were collapsed and filtered to measure the absolute abundance of every unique TCRbeta CDR3 rearrangement. For each sample, productive Simpson clonality was calculated as the square root of Simpson's diversity index across productive rearrangements. TCRdb took over this immuneACCESS table, retaining in-frame rearrangements with V and J assigned. Such tables are incomplete; in checked studies, under half of the missing clones stem from an unresolved V gene, and the remainder is unexplained. Clone size and V and J calls were adopted from that table, with D and trimming inferred from the DNA. This sample is represented by 35,000 to 45,000 clones; more than 85% of them were singletons. Clones ranked in the top ten supply less than 7% of the sample.

The CDR3 holds 14 amino acids from the cysteine to the phenylalanine. Only the CDR3 region is kept as DNA, spanning 42 bases read in frame from base 1. Cut back by 0 bases and 7 bases, the V and J ends lie 11 bases apart. Sequences SGDLS (CDR1) and YYNGEE (CDR2) are obtained from the germline V gene. Rearrangement joined TRBV9 to TRBJ2-1; the D region possibly corresponds to TRBD1 (7 bases align). This receptor was obtained from a woman of 80 years or more with acute or convalescent COVID-19. Sequences were obtained from peripheral blood. The nucleotide sequence is given as TGTGCCAGCAGCGTAGAGGGGGCGGGGAATGAGCAGTTCTTC. Translated, this is CASSVEGAGNEQFF.